This TCR beta chain was identified during a study of T cells after yellow fever vaccination. This clonotype was observed at least ten times. This CDR3 comprises 14 residues. Looked up from germline, CDR1 is KGHSH and CDR2 is LQKENI. V dropped 2 bases and J dropped 4 bases, with 11 bases sitting between them. TCRdb processed the 5' RACE reads anew with MiXCR; each CDR3 protein has one entry. The table includes around 30,000 distinct CDR3 sequences, roughly 10% detected once. This chain joins TRBV18 and TRBJ1-1; D is possibly TRBD1 (6 bases). The sample here was PBMCs, either bulk or a sorted T-cell subset (CD4+, CD8+, memory, or dextramer-sorted; not recorded which), taken around 14 days after the first yellow fever vaccination. The receptor was isolated from a man aged 18 to 29 who received the YFV17D yellow fever vaccine. CDR3 loop: CASSPVQGATEAFF. The DNA for the CDR3 is TGTGCCAGCTCACCAGTACAGGGTGCCACTGAAGCTTTCTTT.